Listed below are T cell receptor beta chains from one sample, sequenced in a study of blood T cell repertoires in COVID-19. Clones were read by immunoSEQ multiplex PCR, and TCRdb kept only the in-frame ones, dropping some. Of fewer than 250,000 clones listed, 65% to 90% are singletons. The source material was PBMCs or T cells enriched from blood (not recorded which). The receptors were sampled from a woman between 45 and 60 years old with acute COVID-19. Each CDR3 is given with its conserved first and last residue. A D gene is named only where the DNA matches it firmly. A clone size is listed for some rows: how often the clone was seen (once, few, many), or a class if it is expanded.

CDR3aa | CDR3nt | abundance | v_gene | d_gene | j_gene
CASSSVGLAGGPEQFF | TGTGCCAGCAGCTCCGTTGGACTAGCGGGGGGGCCGGAGCAGTTCTTC | - | TRBV7-6 | TRBD2 | TRBJ2-1
CASSYGTGGVGGYNEQFF | TGTGCCAGCAGCTACGGGACAGGGGGCGTTGGAGGGTACAATGAGCAGTTCTTC | - | TRBV7-8 | TRBD1 | TRBJ2-1
CASRSDRANHFYGYTF | TGTGCAAGTCGCTCCGACAGGGCAAACCACTTCTATGGCTACACCTTC | - | TRBV12-2 | - | TRBJ1-2
CASSPRIDSHNEQFF | TGTGCCAGCAGCCCGCGGATCGACAGCCACAATGAGCAGTTCTTC | once | TRBV3-1/TRBV3-2 | - | TRBJ2-1
CASTGEGADTQYF | TGCGCCAGCACTGGGGAAGGGGCGGATACGCAGTATTTT | - | TRBV5-1 | - | TRBJ2-3
CASSLNGQGSWANEKLFF | TGTGCCAGCAGCTTAAATGGACAGGGGAGCTGGGCTAATGAAAAACTGTTTTTT | - | TRBV7-2 | TRBD1 | TRBJ1-4
CSVDGTGPDTQYF | TGCAGCGTTGATGGGACAGGGCCAGATACGCAGTATTTT | - | TRBV29-1 | TRBD1 | TRBJ2-3
CASSAGGGKFGAFF | TGTGCCAGCAGCGCTGGGGGGGGGAAGTTTGGAGCTTTCTTT | - | TRBV9 | - | TRBJ1-1
CAWSVRGQRARGYTF | TGTGCCTGGAGTGTACGTGGGCAGAGGGCAAGGGGCTACACCTTC | - | TRBV30 | - | TRBJ1-2
CASSQVAVIQLFF | TGTGCCAGCAGCCAAGTGGCGGTAATTCAACTGTTTTTT | few | TRBV3-1/TRBV3-2 | - | TRBJ1-4
CASSYLRNTEAFF | TGTGCCAGCAGTTACCTCAGGAACACTGAAGCTTTCTTT | - | TRBV6-5 | - | TRBJ1-1
CASSPPTEGAEAFF | TGTGCCAGCAGCCCGCCGACTGAAGGCGCTGAAGCTTTCTTT | - | TRBV11-2 | - | TRBJ1-1
CASRLTGIEDGYTF | TGTGCCAGTAGGCTTACAGGGATCGAAGATGGCTACACCTTC | - | TRBV19 | - | TRBJ1-2
CASSSWDRGDTDTQYF | TGTGCCAGCAGCTCGTGGGACAGGGGTGACACAGATACGCAGTATTTT | few | TRBV5-4 | TRBD1 | TRBJ2-3
CASSRSGGAYEQYF | TGTGCCAGCAGCCGAAGCGGGGGGGCCTACGAGCAGTACTTC | - | TRBV5-4 | TRBD2 | TRBJ2-7
CASSFFAEEAFF | TGTGCCAGCAGTTTTTTTGCAGAAGAAGCTTTCTTT | - | TRBV2 | - | TRBJ1-1
CASSPLAGSTYEQYF | TGCGCCAGCAGCCCCTTAGCGGGTTCAACCTACGAGCAGTACTTC | - | TRBV4-1 | TRBD2 | TRBJ2-7
CASSVHLGAQPNTEAFF | TGTGCCAGCAGCGTTCATCTTGGGGCGCAGCCAAACACTGAAGCTTTCTTT | medium-sized | TRBV9 | - | TRBJ1-1
CASSLVVIAGEETQYF | TGTGCCAGCAGCTTAGTAGTCATAGCAGGGGAAGAGACCCAGTACTTC | - | TRBV7-9 | - | TRBJ2-5
CASSPGGAGTEAFF | TGTGCCAGCTCACCGGGGGGGGCAGGGACTGAAGCTTTCTTT | - | TRBV18 | - | TRBJ1-1
CASSMGDRDPGDYGYTF | TGTGCCAGTAGCATGGGGGACAGGGACCCAGGGGACTATGGCTACACCTTC | once | TRBV19 | TRBD1 | TRBJ1-2
CASSRIPSGGATGELFF | TGTGCCAGCAGTCGAATCCCTAGCGGGGGGGCCACCGGGGAGCTGTTTTTT | - | TRBV7-2 | TRBD2 | TRBJ2-2
CASSLGAEAFF | TGTGCCAGCAGTTTGGGCGCTGAAGCTTTCTTT | - | TRBV12-3/TRBV12-4 | - | TRBJ1-1
CAWSVSDSQAFF | TGTGCCTGGAGTGTAAGCGACAGCCAAGCTTTCTTT | - | TRBV30 | - | TRBJ1-1
CASSQVGGLVYEQYF | TGTGCCAGCAGCCAAGTCGGGGGACTAGTCTACGAGCAGTACTTC | - | TRBV3-1/TRBV3-2 | TRBD2 | TRBJ2-7
CASSLPAVSNYGYTF | TGTGCCAGCAGCTTGCCAGCGGTATCTAACTATGGCTACACCTTC | - | TRBV7-9 | - | TRBJ1-2
CASSYMAISGNTIYF | TGTGCCAGCTCATATATGGCCATCTCTGGAAACACCATATATTTT | - | TRBV18 | - | TRBJ1-3
CASSQTLPGTSGGYTDTQYF | TGCGCCAGCAGCCAAACACTTCCCGGGACTAGCGGGGGGTACACAGATACGCAGTATTTT | - | TRBV4-3 | TRBD2 | TRBJ2-3
CASRGQGAGTEAFF | TGTGCCAGCAGGGGACAGGGGGCAGGCACTGAAGCTTTCTTT | once | TRBV5-4 | TRBD1 | TRBJ1-1
CASSRDRGSPLHF | TGTGCCAGCAGCCGGGACAGGGGATCACCCCTCCACTTT | - | TRBV5-8 | TRBD1 | TRBJ1-6
CSASYRQANEQYF | TGCAGTGCTAGTTATAGGCAGGCAAACGAGCAGTACTTC | - | TRBV20-1 | - | TRBJ2-7
CASSMLSGKEAFF | TGTGCCAGTAGTATGTTGTCCGGGAAGGAAGCTTTCTTT | - | TRBV19 | - | TRBJ1-1